This T cell receptor beta chain appears in the sequencing data of a study of T cells in Graves' hyperthyroidism and ophthalmopathy. Researchers amplified the TCR beta CDR3 regions from RNA transcripts. HTBI primers were the set used in a first-round RT-PCR of the TCR CDR3. TCRdb reprocessed the multiplex PCR reads via MiXCR and lists one record per CDR3 protein. The sample records hundreds of thousands of distinct CDR3 sequences, roughly a sixth being singletons. Germline CDR1 reads DFQATT; CDR2 reads SNEGSKA (reference sequence). Between the trimmed V and J ends, which lost 6 bases and 14 bases, there was a span of 12 bases. The CDR3 totals 9 residues.

The chain links TRBV20-1 to TRBJ2-3; D not resolved. The sequencing sample was made of blood. The TCR comes from a woman between 35 and 50 years old with Graves' ophthalmopathy. CDR3 protein: CSARLGMYF. CDR3 nucleotide sequence: TGCAGTGCAAGACTGGGAATGTATTTT.